A single sample is the source of the 9 T cell receptor beta chains below, sequenced in a study of T cell changes during pregnancy in multiple sclerosis. Assay: immunoSEQ multiplex PCR; the TCRdb copy retains only in-frame clones and omits some. The sample yields about 39,000 clones, under 90% seen once. The source material was CD4+ T cells from peripheral blood mononuclear cells, sampled before pregnancy. The receptor set was obtained from a female donor with multiple sclerosis, enrolled in a pregnancy study.

This clone was seen just once. The chain combines TRBV7-2 with TRBJ2-1; a weak D match, TRBD2 (5 bases). The CDR3 consists of 14 residues. CDR1 is SGHTA and CDR2 is FQGNSA in the germline V gene. V lost 0 bases and J lost 5, with 8 bases in between. CDR3 in DNA: TGTGCCAGCAGCTTAGCTAGCGCCCACAATGAGCAGTTCTTC. Protein sequence: CASSLASAHNEQFF.

The chain combines TRBV7-8 with TRBJ1-2; TRBD1 might be the D (6 bases). This CDR3 is built from 15 residues. The V and J ends lost 5 bases and 2 bases respectively, with 15 bases between them. Germline V gene sequence: CDR1 SGHVS, CDR2 FQNEAQ. DNA for the CDR3: TGTGCCAGCAGCCCTATGGGGGCGCAAAACTATGGCTACACCTTC. Translating it yields CASSPMGAQNYGYTF.

The gene calls are TRBV10-3 and TRBJ1-5; D not certain. Germline values: CDR1 ENHRY, CDR2 SYGVKD. The V end lost 6 bases, the J end lost 3 bases, and 9 bases lay between the germline ends. The CDR3 consists of 13 residues. Here the CDR3 DNA reads TGTGCCATCAGGCGCGATTTCAATCAGCCCCAGCATTTT. Amino acids: CAIRRDFNQPQHF.

This clone was recorded a few times. V and J are TRBV7-9 and TRBJ1-1, with D possibly TRBD1 on 6 matching bases. This CDR3 is built from 13 residues. The ends were cut back, 6 bases at V and 9 bases at J, with 17 bases in the middle. Germline V gene sequence: CDR1 SEHNR, CDR2 FQNEAQ (reference sequence). The CDR3 reads CASSLLQQGKAFF. CDR3 in DNA: TGTGCCAGCAGTTTACTCCAACAGGGTAAAGCTTTCTTT.

CDR3 coding DNA: TGTGCCAGCAGCTTAGAGAGTCTCCCCTCCTACGAGCAGTACTTC. Its protein is CASSLESLPSYEQYF. V and J are TRBV7-8 and TRBJ2-7; D uncertain. CDR3 size: 15 residues. Germline V gene data show CDR1 as SGHVS and CDR2 as FQNEAQ. Trimming took 1 base from V and 0 from J, leaving 10 bases between them.

V is TRBV6-1 and J is TRBJ2-7; possibly TRBD1 for D (5 bases). V was clipped by 2 bases and J by 3 bases, with 11 bases between them. CDR1 and CDR2 (germline): MNHNS, SASEGT. The CDR3 is 14 residues long. The CDR3 loop reads CASSESGNHYEQYF. The DNA for the CDR3 is TGTGCCAGCAGTGAATCAGGGAACCACTACGAGCAGTACTTC.

Remarks on this clone: At the DNA level, this CDR3 is encoded by other sequences in the same sample as well. CDR3 sequence (DNA): TGTGCCAGCAGTGAGTCCAGCGGGGGCTACAATGAGCAGTTCTTC. Protein sequence: CASSESSGGYNEQFF. The rearrangement joins TRBV6-1 to TRBJ2-1; 8 bases fit TRBD2. Germline loops: CDR1 MNHNS, CDR2 SASEGT. The CDR3 totals 15 residues. V lost 3 bases to trimming and J lost 3 bases; unmatched junction nucleotides: 4.

The chain links TRBV10-1 to TRBJ2-2; the match to TRBD2 covers 7 bases. V lost 2 bases and J lost 6; bases outside the gene matches: 0. This CDR3 spans 13 amino acids. The germline gives CDR1 WNHNN, CDR2 SYGVQD (reference sequence). The CDR3 loop is CASSEAGAGELFF. The CDR3 DNA reads TGCGCCAGCAGTGAGGCGGGGGCCGGGGAGCTGTTTTTT.

This chain connects TRBV7-2 to TRBJ1-1; TRBD1 matches at 7 bases. The CDR3 sequence is 14 residues long. CDR1 is SGHTA and CDR2 is FQGNSA in the germline V gene. Germline trimming cut 5 bases from V and 10 bases from J; bases unmatched to any gene: 13. The CDR3 loop is CASSRNAGQGVAFF. The CDR3 bases are TGTGCCAGCAGCCGAAACGCCGGGCAGGGGGTAGCTTTCTTT.